The 13 T cell receptor beta chains reported below all come from one sample, sequenced in a study of shared clonotypes between healthy human individuals. Generated by immunoSEQ multiplex PCR, the TCRdb table keeps only in-frame clones and is missing some. The sample lists roughly 500,000 clones, about 85% seen once, with about 13% in the top ten. Sequenced: PBMCs. Source of these receptors: a middle-aged woman in good health. Some clones in this sample may be carry-over from other donors' samples.

The V and J genes are TRBV5-1 and TRBJ2-7; 12 bases are shared with TRBD2. The germline gives CDR1 SGHRS, CDR2 YFSETQ. The CDR3 covers 15 residues. Trimming removed 0 bases from V and 4 bases from J; junction bases left unmatched: 2. CDR3 DNA sequence: TGCGCCAGCAGCTTGGCGGGACTAGCGGGTTACGAGCAGTACTTC. The encoded protein is CASSLAGLAGYEQYF.

The sample holds one count of this clone. This rearrangement joins TRBV7-9 to TRBJ2-1; unclear D gene. This CDR3 has 12 amino acids. Trimming shortened V by 0 bases and J by 6 bases, and 3 bases separated the two germline ends. Germline V gene lookup returns CDR1 SEHNR and CDR2 FQNEAQ (reference sequence). The CDR3 reads CASSLALNEQFF. The CDR3 DNA reads TGTGCCAGCAGCTTAGCTCTCAATGAGCAGTTCTTC.

CDR3 coding DNA: TGTGCCAGCAGCCTAACTAGCTCGGCCGGGGAGCTGTTTTTT. Translation gives CASSLTSSAGELFF. This sequence joins TRBV28 and TRBJ2-2; TRBD2 is a possible D gene (6 bases). Trimming took 6 bases from V and 6 from J, leaving 14 bases between them. This CDR3 is 14 amino acids long. Germline assignment: CDR1 MDHEN and CDR2 SYDVKM.

The chain has TRBV6-5 and TRBJ2-1; 10 bases match TRBD2. This CDR3 has 13 amino acids. In germline, CDR1 is MNHEY, CDR2 SVGAGI. V shed 10 bases, J shed 4 bases, and the junction held 4 bases outside the gene matches. The CDR3 region has the DNA TGTGCCACAGGGACTAGCGAGTACAATGAGCAGTTCTTC. This codes for CATGTSEYNEQFF.

V and J are TRBV5-1 and TRBJ1-1, with TRBD1 matching over 8 bases. This CDR3 region has 14 residues. V was clipped by 5 bases and J by 4 bases; unmatched bases: 7. Germline V gene lookup returns CDR1 SGHRS and CDR2 YFSETQ. CDR3 nucleotides: TGCGCCAGCAGGCCCGGGACAGGCGTCACTGAAGCTTTCTTT. Protein: CASRPGTGVTEAFF.

The chain is built from TRBV28 and TRBJ1-6, with TRBD1 matching 9 bases. V lost 8 bases to trimming and J lost 8 bases; unmatched junction nucleotides: 10. The CDR3 has 15 amino acids. The germline V gene has CDR1 MDHEN and CDR2 SYDVKM. The CDR3 DNA sequence: TGTGCCAGCCAAACAGGGGGCAATAGGGATTCACCCCTCCACTTT. Its translation: CASQTGGNRDSPLHF.

The chain recombines TRBV7-2 with TRBJ2-1; TRBD1 is a possible D gene (6 bases). The V end lost 5 bases, the J end lost 12 bases, and 20 bases lay between the germline ends. The CDR3 length is 14 residues. Germline CDR1 is SGHTA and CDR2 is FQGNSA. This chain's CDR3 is CASSVRDTPGGQFF. In nucleotides, the CDR3 is TGTGCCAGCAGCGTCCGGGACACTCCTGGTGGGCAGTTCTTC.

The rearrangement joins TRBV19 to TRBJ2-1; D call uncertain. Per germline, CDR1 LNHDA and CDR2 SQIVND (reference sequence). With 10 bases removed from V and 0 bases from J, the gap between germline ends came to 13 bases. The length of the CDR3 is 14 residues. The DNA of the CDR3 is TGTGCCACACGGGCTACGTACTCCTACAATGAGCAGTTCTTC. Protein product: CATRATYSYNEQFF.

This chain links TRBV5-4 with TRBJ2-1, with D possibly TRBD2 on 5 matching bases. Trimming left V 3 bases short and J 9 bases short, with 19 bases between. CDR3 length equals 15 residues. Germline CDR1 is SGHNT and CDR2 is YYREEE (reference sequence). The CDR3: CASSSEGPKRTEQFF. The CDR3 nucleotides read TGTGCCAGCAGCTCCGAAGGACCCAAGCGGACTGAGCAGTTCTTC.

This chain uses TRBV14 with TRBJ2-7; TRBD1 matches 7 bases. This CDR3 region has 19 residues. CDR1 is SGHDN, CDR2 FVKESK, per germline. V gave up 5 bases and J gave up 2 bases; unmatched junction bases: 21. This CDR3 is CASSSKDRRSTEHAYEQYF. The CDR3 DNA follows: TGTGCCAGCAGCTCCAAGGACAGGAGATCGACAGAACACGCCTACGAGCAGTACTTC. The variable domain in full, with the rest retrieved from reference TRBV14 and TRBJ2-7, is EAGVTQFPSHSVIEKGQTVTLRCDPISGHDNLYWYRRVMGKEIKFLLHFVKESKQDESGMPNNRFLAERTGGTYSTLKVQPAELEDSGVYFCASSSKDRRSTEHAYEQYFGPGTRLTVT.

The genes are TRBV18 and TRBJ2-5; 9 nucleotides align to TRBD2. V dropped 2 bases and J dropped 5; count of bases not matched to a gene: 6. Germline V lookup: CDR1 KGHSH, CDR2 LQKENI. The CDR3 covers 15 residues. CDR3 sequence reads: CASSPESGRKETQYF. CDR3 in DNA: TGTGCCAGCTCACCAGAGAGCGGGAGGAAGGAGACCCAGTACTTC. The complete variable domain, with remaining parts taken from reference TRBV18 and TRBJ2-5, reads NAGVMQNPRHLVRRRGQEARLRCSPMKGHSHVYWYRQLPEEGLKFMVYLQKENIIDESGMPKERFSAEFPKEGPSILRIQQVVRGDSAAYFCASSPESGRKETQYFGPGTRLLVL.

Concerning this clone: This may stem from a read error, because a much larger clone lies one nucleotide away. At the DNA level, this CDR3 is encoded by other sequences in the same sample as well. The gene calls are TRBV2 and TRBJ2-1, with D unclear. The CDR3 has 11 residues. The germline CDR1 and CDR2 sequences are SNHLY and FYNNEI. V shed 8 bases and J shed 0 bases, with 2 bases lying between them. The CDR3 loop reads CASGSYNEQFF. In DNA, the CDR3 is TGTGCCAGCGGCTCCTACAATGAGCAGTTCTTC.

This clone was picked up a small number of times. This sequence joins TRBV7-2 and TRBJ2-7, with D hard to call. This CDR3 comprises 12 residues. V was shortened by 2 bases and J by 3 bases, with 5 bases between the two germline ends. Germline assignment: CDR1 SGHTA and CDR2 FQGNSA. The CDR3 nucleotides are TGTGCCAGCAGCTTAACCGACTACGAGCAGTACTTC. Translated, it gives CASSLTDYEQYF.